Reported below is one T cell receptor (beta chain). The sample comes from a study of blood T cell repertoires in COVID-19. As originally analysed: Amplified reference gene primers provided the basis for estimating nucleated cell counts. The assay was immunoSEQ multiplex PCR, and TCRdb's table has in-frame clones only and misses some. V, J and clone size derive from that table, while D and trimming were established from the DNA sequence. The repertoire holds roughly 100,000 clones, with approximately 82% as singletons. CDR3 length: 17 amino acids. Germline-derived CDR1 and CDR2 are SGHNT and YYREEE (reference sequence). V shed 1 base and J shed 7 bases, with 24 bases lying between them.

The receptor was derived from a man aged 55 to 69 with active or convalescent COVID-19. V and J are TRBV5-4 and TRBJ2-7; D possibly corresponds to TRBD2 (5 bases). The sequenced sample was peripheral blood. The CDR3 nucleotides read TGTGCCAGCAGCTTGACCCCGGACTTAGACCGTTTCCGGGAGCAGTACTTC. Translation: CASSLTPDLDRFREQYF.